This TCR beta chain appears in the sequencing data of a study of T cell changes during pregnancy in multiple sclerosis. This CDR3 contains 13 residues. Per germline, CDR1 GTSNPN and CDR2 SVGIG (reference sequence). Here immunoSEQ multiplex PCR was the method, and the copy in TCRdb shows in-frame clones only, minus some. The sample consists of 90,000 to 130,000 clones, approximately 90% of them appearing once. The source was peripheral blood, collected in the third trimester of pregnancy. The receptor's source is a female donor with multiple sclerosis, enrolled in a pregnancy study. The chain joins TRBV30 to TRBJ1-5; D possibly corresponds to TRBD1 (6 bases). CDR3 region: CALGGASNQPQHF. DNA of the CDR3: TGTGCGTTGGGGGGGGCAAGCAATCAGCCCCAGCATTTT.